Shown below are 30 T cell receptor beta chains from a single sample sequenced in a study of beta chain features in type 1 diabetes (dated by TCRdb to 2017 to 2018). Library creation used the immunoSEQ multiplex PCR assay. The entire amount of isolated RNA was reverse transcribed using the High Capacity cDNA Reverse Transcription Kit, so the sequenced TCRB transcripts were expressed ones. The table comes from immuneACCESS by way of TCRdb, which keeps in-frame sequences with V and J called. Part of the clones is missing from these tables; in studies checked, under half for an unresolved V gene and the rest for unknown reasons. Recorded for this sample are about 160,000 clones; approximately 10% of them occurred a single time. Jointly, the top ten make up about 0.7% of the sample. These receptors' targets are unknown. Beyond this particular receptor, the publication reports: Type 1 diabetes patients showed a moderate but significant shortening of TCRB CDR3 length in all four CD4+ subsets.

The sequenced material came from central memory CD4+ T cells from blood. These receptors were taken from a woman in her thirties with type 1 diabetes.

The genes are TRBV9 and TRBJ2-7; 13 bases match TRBD2. The CDR3 has 15 residues. The germline V gene has CDR1 SGDLS and CDR2 YYNGEE. Trimming at V came to 3 bases and at J to 3 bases, leaving 3 bases not matched to a gene. The CDR3 here is CASSAGTSGVYEQYF. As DNA, the CDR3 is TGTGCCAGCAGCGCCGGGACTAGCGGGGTCTACGAGCAGTACTTC.

This clone was detected only a few times. The V and J genes are TRBV18 and TRBJ2-3; possible D gene TRBD2, 5 bases. Germline values: CDR1 KGHSH, CDR2 LQKENI. CDR3 length: 16 residues. Trimming left V 2 bases short and J 1 base short, with 13 bases between. The CDR3 region has the DNA TGTGCCAGCTCACCATTTTCAGCGGTTGGCACAGATACGCAGTATTTT. It codes for CASSPFSAVGTDTQYF.

This clone was seen a few times. The V gene is TRBV15, the J gene TRBJ1-1, with a tentative D call TRBD1 (6 bases). Trimming took 4 bases from V and 6 from J, leaving 21 bases between them. Germline CDR1 LNHNV, CDR2 YYDKDF (reference sequence). CDR3 size: 16 residues. The CDR3 protein is CATSKARSTGYSEAFF. The CDR3 DNA reads as TGTGCCACCAGCAAAGCTAGATCTACAGGGTACTCTGAAGCTTTCTTT.

This clone occurred a few times. The chain uses TRBV10-3 and TRBJ2-3, with D tentatively TRBD2 (6 bases). The V gene's germline CDR1 is ENHRY and CDR2 SYGVKD. V lost 6 bases to trimming and J lost 6 bases, with 10 bases between them. The CDR3 length is 12 residues. CDR3 loop: CAISPRGDTQYF. In nucleotides, the CDR3 is TGTGCCATCAGCCCCCGGGGGGATACGCAGTATTTT.

This sequence joins TRBV5-1 and TRBJ2-1; D might be TRBD2 (5 bases). Trimming removed 7 bases from V and 5 bases from J, with 10 bases in between. CDR3 length equals 12 residues. The germline V gene has CDR1 SGHRS and CDR2 YFSETQ. The CDR3 spells CASGGFNNEQFF. As DNA, the CDR3 is TGCGCCAGCGGAGGATTTAACAATGAGCAGTTCTTC.

This clone has just a few counts. The rearrangement links TRBV30 to TRBJ1-4, with D tentatively TRBD1 (5 bases). The CDR3 is 13 amino acids. Between the trimmed V and J ends, which lost 3 bases and 6 bases, there was a span of 11 bases. Germline V gene data show CDR1 as GTSNPN and CDR2 as SVGIG (reference sequence). This CDR3 reads CAWRQEQDEKLFF. The CDR3 nucleotides read TGTGCCTGGAGACAGGAGCAGGATGAAAAACTGTTTTTT.

The genes are TRBV19 and TRBJ2-3, with D possibly TRBD2 on 5 matching bases. The CDR3 contains 14 residues. V was cut by 7 bases and J by 2 bases, with 13 bases left in between. The germline V gene encodes CDR1 LNHDA and CDR2 SQIVND (reference sequence). Here the CDR3 DNA reads TGTGCCAGTACCAGGACGGGGTACACAGATACGCAGTATTTT. It codes for CASTRTGYTDTQYF. Variable domain in full (rest from reference TRBV19 and TRBJ2-3): DGGITQSPKYLFRKEGQNVTLSCEQNLNHDAMYWYRQDPGQGLRLIYYSQIVNDFQKGDIAEGYSVSREKKESFPLTVTSAQKNPTAFYLCASTRTGYTDTQYFGPGTRLTVL.

The chain carries TRBV7-9 and TRBJ2-3, with D perhaps matching TRBD2 (5 bases). This CDR3 has 14 amino acids. Trimming shortened V by 4 bases and J by 4 bases, and 12 bases separated the two germline ends. The germline CDR1 and CDR2 sequences are SEHNR and FQNEAQ (reference sequence). The CDR3: CASSSRTLADTQYF. CDR3 DNA: TGTGCCAGCAGCTCCCGGACTCTCGCAGATACGCAGTATTTT.

The rearrangement joins TRBV5-4 to TRBJ2-2; a weak D match, TRBD2 (6 bases). In germline, CDR1 is SGHNT, CDR2 YYREEE (reference sequence). The CDR3 sequence is 14 residues long. With 2 bases removed from V and 4 bases from J, the gap between germline ends came to 9 bases. The CDR3 DNA reads TGTGCCAGCAGCTTAGCCGGGAGCACCGGGGAGCTGTTTTTT. Translated: CASSLAGSTGELFF.

The chain has TRBV6-5 and TRBJ1-2; 9 nucleotides align to TRBD1. CDR1 and CDR2 (germline): MNHEY, SVGAGI. Unmatched junction bases numbered 11, after V lost 8 bases and J lost 7 bases. The CDR3 is 14 amino acids. DNA for the CDR3: TGTGCCAGCCGGAAAACGACAGGGGGAGGTGGCTACACCTTC. Its translation is CASRKTTGGGGYTF.

This clone has just a few counts. The V call is TRBV7-3, the J call TRBJ2-3, with TRBD2 identical over 7 bases. CDR1 and CDR2 from the germline V gene are SGHTA and FQGTGA. This CDR3 spans 15 amino acids. The V segment lost 1 base and the J segment 3 bases; nucleotides outside the gene matches: 4. DNA for the CDR3: TGTGCCAGCAGCTTAATAGGACTAGGGACAGATACGCAGTATTTT. Its translation is CASSLIGLGTDTQYF.

J is TRBJ1-2 and V is TRBV7-8; D gene unclear. CDR1 is SGHVS, CDR2 FQNEAQ, per germline. The V end was cut by 0 bases, the J end by 7 bases, with 6 bases between. This CDR3 spans 12 amino acids. Here the CDR3 reads CASSLALSGYTF. As DNA, the CDR3 is TGTGCCAGCAGCTTAGCGCTGAGTGGCTACACCTTC. Full variable domain (remainder filled in from reference TRBV7-8 and TRBJ1-2): GAGVSQSPRYKVAKRGQDVALRCDPISGHVSLFWYQQALGQGPEFLTYFQNEAQLDKSGLPSDRFFAERPEGSVSTLKIQRTQQEDSAVYLCASSLALSGYTFGSGTRLTVV.

This clone was seen more than once but under ten times. This chain uses TRBV30 with TRBJ2-3; 8 bases align to TRBD2. CDR3 size: 14 residues. Germline V gene data show CDR1 as GTSNPN and CDR2 as SVGIG (reference sequence). The V and J ends lost 4 bases and 2 bases, in that order; junction bases with no gene match: 5. The CDR3 sequence: CAWTLAVATDTQYF. For the CDR3, the DNA is TGTGCCTGGACACTAGCGGTTGCCACAGATACGCAGTATTTT.

J is TRBJ2-2 and V is TRBV19; D may be TRBD1 (5 bases). V was cut by 7 bases and J by 6 bases, with 15 bases left in between. Germline lookup yields CDR1 LNHDA and CDR2 SQIVND (reference sequence). This CDR3 is 14 amino acids long. CDR3 in amino acids: CASTPTARAGELFF. The CDR3 DNA reads as TGTGCCAGTACCCCTACTGCCAGGGCCGGGGAGCTGTTTTTT.

This chain links TRBV11-3 with TRBJ1-5; the match to TRBD1 covers 7 bases. The V and J ends lost 3 bases and 9 bases, in that order; junction bases with no gene match: 11. Germline V CDR1 and CDR2: SGHNT, YENEEA. This CDR3 has 15 amino acids. CDR3 amino acids: CASSFEDRLRGPQHF. In nucleotides, the CDR3 is TGTGCCAGCAGCTTCGAGGACAGGCTCAGGGGGCCCCAGCATTTT.

This clone was seen a handful of times. The chain links TRBV18 to TRBJ1-2, with 8 bases lining up with TRBD1. Looked up from germline, CDR1 is KGHSH and CDR2 is LQKENI. Losses at the gene ends were 2 bases for V and 8 bases for J; bases not matched to a gene: 4. The CDR3 covers 13 residues. This CDR3 reads CASSPSDREGYTF. The CDR3 region has the DNA TGTGCCAGCTCACCATCGGACAGGGAAGGCTACACCTTC.

The sample holds a few counts of this clone. The chain has TRBV12-2 and TRBJ2-3; the DNA was not used to check the table's D call, TRBD1. TRBV12-2 is deemed a pseudogene. The CDR3 totals 15 residues. For the CDR3, the DNA is TGTGCAAGTCGCTTCCGCGGACAGAGCACAGATACGCAGTATTTT. This encodes CASRFRGQSTDTQYF.

Only a few counts were recorded for this clone. The V gene is TRBV18, the J gene TRBJ2-3; 13 nucleotides line up with TRBD2. V shed 6 bases, J shed 4 bases, and the junction held 4 bases outside the gene matches. The CDR3 runs to 15 residues. In germline, CDR1 is KGHSH, CDR2 LQKENI. CDR3 in amino acids: CASSGLAGVADTQYF. CDR3 DNA: TGTGCCAGCTCCGGACTAGCGGGAGTAGCAGATACGCAGTATTTT.

The chain recombines TRBV9 with TRBJ2-3; TRBD1 might be the D (5 bases). Germline V CDR1 and CDR2: SGDLS, YYNGEE. V lost 2 bases, J lost 1 base, and 11 bases lay in between. CDR3 size: 15 residues. This CDR3 reads CASSVFEGGTDTQYF. The CDR3 nucleotides read TGTGCCAGCAGCGTCTTCGAAGGGGGCACAGATACGCAGTATTTT.

This clone was observed a handful of times. V usage is TRBV19 and J usage is TRBJ2-5, with TRBD2 as a possible D gene (6 bases). V was cut by 2 bases and J by 4 bases, with 11 bases left in between. Germline CDR1 reads LNHDA; CDR2 reads SQIVND (reference sequence). The length of the CDR3 is 14 residues. The chain's CDR3 is CASSIRRAGETQYF. CDR3 DNA: TGTGCCAGTAGTATAAGGAGGGCGGGAGAGACCCAGTACTTC.

This clone was counted between two and nine times. CDR3 sequence reads: CASSVMVAGVNEQFF. CDR3 coding DNA: TGTGCCAGCAGCGTGATGGTAGCGGGAGTCAATGAGCAGTTCTTC. This chain uses TRBV9 with TRBJ2-1; 9 bases agree with TRBD2. Germline CDR1 reads SGDLS; CDR2 reads YYNGEE. Losses at the gene ends were 2 bases for V and 6 bases for J; bases not matched to a gene: 6. This CDR3 has 15 amino acids.

Concerning this clone itself: This may be a read error, as it is one base from a much larger clone. The chain is built from TRBV4-2 and TRBJ2-5; TRBD2 agrees at 9 bases. This CDR3 region has 14 residues. Germline CDR1 reads LGHNA; CDR2 reads YNFKEQ. The V segment lost 3 bases and the J segment 8 bases; nucleotides outside the gene matches: 7. This CDR3 reads CASSQTSGQGTQYF. The CDR3 DNA follows: TGTGCCAGCAGCCAGACTAGCGGCCAAGGCACCCAGTACTTC.

This clone was detected a few times. V usage is TRBV4-2 and J usage is TRBJ2-7; 10 bases line up with TRBD2. The CDR3 sequence is 14 residues long. The trim removed 5 bases at V and 7 bases at J, leaving 8 bases unmatched. The germline gives CDR1 LGHNA, CDR2 YNFKEQ. In nucleotides, the CDR3 is TGTGCCAGCAGCACCCGGGCTAGCGGGAGTGAGCAGTACTTC. Translation gives CASSTRASGSEQYF.

Many counts were recorded for this clone. The genes are TRBV15 and TRBJ2-1; TRBD2 is a possible D gene (6 bases). The CDR3 consists of 16 residues. Trimming left V 0 bases short and J 0 bases short, with 9 bases between. CDR1 and CDR2 from the germline V gene are LNHNV and YYDKDF (reference sequence). DNA for the CDR3: TGTGCCACCAGCAGAGAGTCAGCGGGCTCCTACAATGAGCAGTTCTTC. Protein sequence: CATSRESAGSYNEQFF.

This clone came up a few times. The chain employs TRBV9 and TRBJ2-1; weak D call: TRBD2 (6 bases). CDR3 length equals 13 residues. Between the trimmed V and J ends, which lost 0 bases and 5 bases, there was a span of 6 bases. Germline V lookup: CDR1 SGDLS, CDR2 YYNGEE. CDR3 protein: CASSVGLDNEQFF. The CDR3 region has the DNA TGTGCCAGCAGCGTAGGACTAGACAATGAGCAGTTCTTC.

The chain joins TRBV28 to TRBJ1-2; D might be TRBD1 (6 bases). The CDR3 is made up of 13 amino acids. V shed 3 bases and J shed 6 bases, with 11 bases lying between them. Germline V CDR1 and CDR2: MDHEN, SYDVKM. This CDR3 is CASSLAGVDGYTF. The CDR3 bases are TGTGCCAGCAGTTTGGCAGGGGTGGATGGCTACACCTTC.

The chain is built from TRBV4-1 and TRBJ2-3; 9 bases are shared with TRBD2. This CDR3 is built from 18 residues. CDR1 is MGHRA, CDR2 YSYEKL, per germline. V lost 3 bases, J lost 4 bases, and 14 bases stayed unmatched. CDR3: CASSHPLEIAGAPDTQYF. CDR3 bases: TGCGCCAGCAGCCACCCCTTAGAGATAGCGGGAGCGCCAGATACGCAGTATTTT.

This clone was counted only a few times. V usage is TRBV28 and J usage is TRBJ2-5; TRBD1 is a possible D gene (5 bases). Per the germline V gene, CDR1 is MDHEN and CDR2 is SYDVKM. This CDR3 has 16 amino acids. V was trimmed by 3 bases and J by 0 bases, leaving 14 bases between them. CDR3 in amino acids: CASSFSPTGNQETQYF. The CDR3 region has the DNA TGTGCCAGCAGTTTTTCCCCCACAGGCAACCAAGAGACCCAGTACTTC.

There are a few counts of this clone. The chain recombines TRBV30 with TRBJ1-1; D call uncertain. V was trimmed by 5 bases and J by 0 bases, leaving 16 bases between them. The CDR3 length is 15 residues. Germline CDR1 is GTSNPN and CDR2 is SVGIG (reference sequence). The CDR3 nucleotides read TGTGCCTGGTGGGTAGCTGGAGGGATGAACACTGAAGCTTTCTTT. Amino acids: CAWWVAGGMNTEAFF.

V gene TRBV7-2 combines with J gene TRBJ2-3, with D perhaps TRBD2 (6 bases). CDR1 is SGHTA, CDR2 FQGNSA, per germline. Trimming removed 5 bases from V and 1 base from J, with 13 bases in between. This CDR3 has 15 residues. This chain's CDR3 is CASSATRTRTDTQYF. The CDR3 region has the DNA TGTGCCAGCAGCGCGACTAGGACCCGCACAGATACGCAGTATTTT.